This T cell receptor beta chain was found in a study of blood T cells in healthy people across ages. Researchers isolated at least 7 million PBMCs per sample. The extraction recovered at least 5 micrograms of total RNA per sample. Germline V gives CDR1 MGHRA, CDR2 YSYEKL. The V end was cut by 5 bases, the J end by 8 bases, with 18 bases between. The CDR3 totals 14 residues. A sample-barcoded 5' primer and a J-beta primer mix were used in a second PCR of about 7 to 12 cycles. Each cDNA molecule received a tag from a template-switch adaptor that had 12 random nucleotides. In TCRdb, the 5' RACE reads were re-called with MiXCR into one record per CDR3 protein. The sample has roughly 1.7 million distinct CDR3 sequences, 34% seen once.

This rearrangement joins TRBV4-1 to TRBJ1-2; D is perhaps TRBD1 (5 bases). The sequence was obtained from a woman in her 30s in good health. The sequencing sample was made of blood. In nucleotides, the CDR3 is TGCGCCAGCAGCACCGGTTGGGGGGGAGGCGGCTACACCTTC. It yields the protein CASSTGWGGGGYTF.